Below, 10 T cell receptor beta chains from the same sample are listed, as sequenced in a study of OX40 agonist ivuxolimab in advanced cancers. Here immunoSEQ multiplex PCR was the method, and the copy in TCRdb shows in-frame clones only, minus some. Of roughly 87,000 clones in the sample, roughly 90% were seen once. This specimen consisted of CD4+ or CD8+ T cells sorted from blood, obtained in a trial of the OX40 agonist ivuxolimab. These receptor sequences come from an adult with an advanced solid tumor such as melanoma, head and neck, liver or kidney cancer.

The rearrangement joins TRBV5-1 to TRBJ2-7, with TRBD1 as a possible D gene (6 bases). The germline CDR1 and CDR2 sequences are SGHRS and YFSETQ. This CDR3 region has 16 residues. The V end lost 3 bases, the J end lost 0 bases, and 16 bases lay between the germline ends. The CDR3 nucleotides are TGCGCCAGCAGCTGGGCCCGGGGACAAATCTCCTACGAGCAGTACTTC. Its translation: CASSWARGQISYEQYF.

This rearrangement joins TRBV7-8 to TRBJ1-4; D remains unclear. Germline CDR1 and CDR2: SGHVS and FQNEAQ. This CDR3 region has 17 residues. The V end lost 1 base, the J end lost 2 bases, and 14 bases lay between the germline ends. CDR3 sequence: CASSLVRIRTTNEKLFF. The CDR3 coding sequence is TGTGCCAGCAGCTTAGTCCGGATTCGCACTACTAATGAAAAACTGTTTTTT.

The chain joins TRBV7-9 to TRBJ2-7; D is possibly TRBD2 (6 bases). Germline V gene sequence: CDR1 SEHNR, CDR2 FQNEAQ (reference sequence). This CDR3 contains 16 residues. V shed 4 bases and J shed 1 base, with 17 bases lying between them. CDR3 amino acids: CASSSPAVGTSYEQYF. CDR3 nucleotide sequence: TGTGCCAGCAGCTCCCCGGCGGTAGGGACTTCCTACGAGCAGTACTTC.

This sequence joins TRBV7-6 and TRBJ2-7, with TRBD2 as a possible D gene (6 bases). Germline V gene data show CDR1 as SGHVS and CDR2 as FNYEAQ. V was cut by 0 bases and J by 5 bases, with 11 bases left in between. The CDR3 covers 14 residues. The CDR3 loop reads CASSLAVGGDEQYF. The CDR3 region has the DNA TGTGCCAGCAGCTTAGCCGTGGGAGGCGACGAGCAGTACTTC.

To note about this clone: The sample holds other DNA sequences that translate to the same CDR3. This chain joins TRBV19 and TRBJ2-7; the match to TRBD2 covers 7 bases. This CDR3 region has 13 residues. After removal of 6 bases from V and 2 bases from J, the junction contained 4 bases not matched to a gene. CDR1 is LNHDA and CDR2 is SQIVND in the germline V gene (reference sequence). The CDR3 bases are TGTGCCAGTAGCCCGGGACTAACCTACGAGCAGTACTTC. Its translation: CASSPGLTYEQYF.

This chain joins TRBV6-1 and TRBJ1-5; D is perhaps TRBD1 (6 bases). Trimming cost V 9 bases and J 3 bases, with 12 bases left between them. The CDR3 totals 13 residues. Germline V CDR1 and CDR2: MNHNS, SASEGT. The CDR3 DNA reads as TGTGCCAGTGAGGGGGGCAACAATCAGCCCCAGCATTTT. Translated, it gives CASEGGNNQPQHF.

This chain joins TRBV10-1 and TRBJ2-2; D is unresolved. This CDR3 has 13 residues. V was shortened by 7 bases and J by 2 bases, with 8 bases between the two germline ends. Germline assignment: CDR1 WNHNN and CDR2 SYGVQD (reference sequence). DNA for the CDR3: TGCGCCAGCATGGCGACTAACACCGGGGAGCTGTTTTTT. It encodes CASMATNTGELFF.

About this clone: Different DNA sequences within this sample yield the same CDR3. V usage is TRBV4-1 and J usage is TRBJ2-1, with TRBD2 as a possible D gene (6 bases). From germline, CDR1 is MGHRA and CDR2 YSYEKL. The germline V and J ends were trimmed by 1 base and 5 bases, with 12 bases remaining between them. The CDR3 loop spans 15 amino acids. CDR3 bases: TGCGCCAGCAGCCAAGCCCCAGGCGGGAACAATGAGCAGTTCTTC. Translated: CASSQAPGGNNEQFF.

The gene calls are TRBV5-5 and TRBJ2-2; the match to TRBD1 covers 9 bases. Germline CDR1 SGHKS, CDR2 YYEKEE (reference sequence). CDR3 length: 16 amino acids. The ends lost 0 bases at V and 4 bases at J; junction bases unmatched: 4. The CDR3 protein is CASSLGDREATGELFF. CDR3 sequence (DNA): TGTGCCAGCAGCTTGGGGGACAGGGAGGCCACCGGGGAGCTGTTTTTT.

V gene TRBV4-3 combines with J gene TRBJ2-5, with D maybe TRBD2 (6 bases). The CDR3 loop spans 15 amino acids. Germline V lookup: CDR1 LGHNA, CDR2 YSLEER. Trimming cost V 0 bases and J 4 bases, with 12 bases left between them. The DNA of the CDR3 is TGCGCCAGCAGCCAAGACTCCCGGGGAGGAGAGACCCAGTACTTC. Translated: CASSQDSRGGETQYF.